This T cell receptor (beta chain) stems from a study of blood T cells in healthy people across ages. The CDR3 runs 15 residues. The germline gives CDR1 LNHNV, CDR2 YYDKDF (reference sequence). This clonotype was detected only a few times. The antigen remains unidentified. Total RNA amounts of at least 5 micrograms were extracted per sample. A second PCR of roughly 7 to 11 cycles used a sample-barcoded 5' primer and a J-beta primer mix. MiXCR, applied by TCRdb to the 5' RACE reads, yields one record per CDR3 protein. The sample shows hundreds of thousands of distinct CDR3 sequences, about 24% of them seen only once. Broader study findings: Naive CD4+ cell counts and diversity both ran higher in long-lived than in aged donors.

These data also featured in a second study, about T cells of mothers and their children. From that study: Researchers put all of the extracted RNA into cDNA synthesis, using roughly 1.5 ug per 15 ul.

Input material: blood. This TCR was recovered from a boy between 10 and 17 years old in good health. The chain joins TRBV15 to TRBJ2-5; 10 bases match TRBD1. The last part of the DNA fits TRBJ2-7 better; the J call may be wrong. CDR3 sequence: CATRGSGTGVYEQYF. As DNA, the CDR3 is TGTGCCACCAGAGGCTCCGGGACAGGGGTCTACGAGCAGTACTTC.